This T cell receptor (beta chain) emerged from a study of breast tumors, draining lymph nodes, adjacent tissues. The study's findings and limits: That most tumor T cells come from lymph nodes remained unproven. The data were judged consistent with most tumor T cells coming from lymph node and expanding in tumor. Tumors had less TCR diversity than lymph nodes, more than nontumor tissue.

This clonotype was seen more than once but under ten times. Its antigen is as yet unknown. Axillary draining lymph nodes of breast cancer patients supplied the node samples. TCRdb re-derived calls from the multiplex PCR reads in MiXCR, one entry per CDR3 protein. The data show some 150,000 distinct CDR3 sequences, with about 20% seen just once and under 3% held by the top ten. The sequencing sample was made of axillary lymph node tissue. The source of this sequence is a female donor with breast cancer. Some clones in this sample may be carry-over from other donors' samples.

CDR3 DNA sequence: TGTGCCAGCAGTTACGGCAAATTTTTCCCAGACACCGGGGAGCTGTTTTTT. Encoded protein: CASSYGKFFPDTGELFF. The chain carries TRBV6-2 or TRBV6-3 and TRBJ2-2; D gene unclear. This CDR3 spans 17 amino acids. CDR1 is MNHEY, CDR2 SVGEGT, per germline. Between the trimmed V and J ends, which lost 2 bases and 3 bases, there was a span of 16 bases.